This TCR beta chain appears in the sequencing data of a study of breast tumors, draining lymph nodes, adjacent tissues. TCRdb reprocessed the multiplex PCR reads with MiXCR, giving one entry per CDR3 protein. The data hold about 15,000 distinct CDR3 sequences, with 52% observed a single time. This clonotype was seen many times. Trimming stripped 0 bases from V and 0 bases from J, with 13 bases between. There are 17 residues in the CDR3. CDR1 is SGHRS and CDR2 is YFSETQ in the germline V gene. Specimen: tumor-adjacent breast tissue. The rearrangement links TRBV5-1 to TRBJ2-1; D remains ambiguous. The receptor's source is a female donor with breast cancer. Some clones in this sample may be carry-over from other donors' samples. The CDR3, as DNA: TGCGCCAGCAGCTTGGTAGGTAGCCAAAGCTCCTACAATGAGCAGTTCTTC. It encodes CASSLVGSQSSYNEQFF.